This entry concerns a single T cell receptor beta chain. Relapsing-remitting disease, either stable or active, was present in the treatment-naive patients who were the multiple sclerosis controls. The CDR3 spans 15 residues. The germline V and J ends were trimmed by 4 bases and 4 bases, with 19 bases remaining between them. Per germline, CDR1 SQVTM and CDR2 ANQGSEA. RNA was extracted with the RNeasy kit, and a quantity of 0.5 to 1 ug was reverse transcribed using random hexamers. TCRdb recomputed calls from the immunoSEQ multiplex PCR reads with MiXCR, one row per CDR3 protein. Among 190,000 or so distinct CDR3 sequences listed, roughly 96% were seen once. The data are from a study of CD8 T cells in Susac syndrome.

The sequencing sample was made of CD4+ T cells from PBMCs. The chain couples TRBV29-1 to TRBJ2-5; the D gene is possibly TRBD2 (6 bases). The receptor's source is a human donor with multiple sclerosis. The CDR3 nucleotides are TGCAGCGTTGTCCCATTAGCGGAGCTAACAGAGACCCAGTACTTC. This codes for CSVVPLAELTETQYF.